This is a list of T cell receptor beta chains from one sample in a study of T cell clones after liver transplantation. TCRdb's copy holds only in-frame clones and misses some; the assay was immunoSEQ multiplex PCR. Seen here are about 80,000 clones, roughly 80% observed once, and the top ten hold around 0.45%. The starting material was CD4+ T cells from blood, obtained approximately 45 months after liver transplant. These TCRs come from a human patient who received a liver transplant. Certain T cells may be donor cells from the graft. Both conserved end residues are part of each CDR3. The order of the fields is clone size, J gene, V gene, D gene, CDR3 protein, CDR3 DNA. A D gene is named only where the DNA matches it firmly. The size field is filled for only some rows; it gives once, few, many or a size class.

clone size: NA; J gene: TRBJ1-1; V gene: TRBV21-1; D gene: NA; CDR3 protein: CASSKVRGRSTEAFF; CDR3 DNA: TGTGCCAGCAGCAAAGTACGGGGCCGGAGCACTGAAGCTTTCTTT
clone size: NA; J gene: TRBJ2-6; V gene: TRBV7-9; D gene: TRBD1; CDR3 protein: CASSPDRAGANVLTF; CDR3 DNA: TGTGCCAGCAGCCCCGACAGGGCTGGGGCCAACGTCCTGACTTTC
clone size: NA; J gene: TRBJ1-2; V gene: TRBV28; D gene: TRBD1; CDR3 protein: CASSLTNRGYGYTF; CDR3 DNA: TGTGCCAGCAGTTTGACCAACAGGGGGTATGGCTACACCTTC
clone size: NA; J gene: TRBJ2-7; V gene: TRBV11-1; D gene: NA; CDR3 protein: CASSLTGRGSVDEQYF; CDR3 DNA: TGTGCCAGCAGCTTAACGGGTCGGGGCAGTGTCGACGAGCAGTACTTC
clone size: NA; J gene: TRBJ2-1; V gene: TRBV7-9; D gene: NA; CDR3 protein: CASSFPRPGNEQFF; CDR3 DNA: TGTGCCAGCAGCTTCCCGCGGCCCGGCAATGAGCAGTTCTTC
clone size: NA; J gene: TRBJ2-3; V gene: TRBV5-6; D gene: TRBD2; CDR3 protein: CASSFGGSSTDTQYF; CDR3 DNA: TGTGCCAGCAGCTTCGGGGGGTCTAGCACAGATACGCAGTATTTT
clone size: many; J gene: TRBJ2-7; V gene: TRBV19; D gene: NA; CDR3 protein: CASSTHSASSEQYF; CDR3 DNA: TGTGCCAGTAGTACACACAGCGCTTCTAGCGAGCAGTACTTC
clone size: medium-sized; J gene: TRBJ1-2; V gene: TRBV28; D gene: NA; CDR3 protein: CASSLMTVTYGYTF; CDR3 DNA: TGTGCCAGCAGCCTAATGACGGTTACCTATGGCTACACCTTC
clone size: many; J gene: TRBJ1-5; V gene: TRBV27; D gene: NA; CDR3 protein: CASSLRPSQPQHF; CDR3 DNA: TGTGCCAGCAGTCTCCGCCCGTCCCAGCCCCAGCATTTT
clone size: NA; J gene: TRBJ2-1; V gene: TRBV11-2; D gene: NA; CDR3 protein: CASSFRPRSSTADEQFF; CDR3 DNA: TGTGCCAGCAGCTTTCGGCCAAGGTCCTCAACGGCGGATGAGCAGTTCTTC
clone size: NA; J gene: TRBJ1-5; V gene: TRBV4-1; D gene: NA; CDR3 protein: CASSQDDPTSNQPQHF; CDR3 DNA: TGCGCCAGCAGCCAAGATGACCCTACTAGCAATCAGCCCCAGCATTTT